A single sample is the source of the 27 T cell receptor beta chains below, sequenced in a study of response to subunit inactivated influenza vaccine. A single record per CDR3 protein comes from TCRdb applying MiXCR to the RT-PCR reads. In the table there are approximately 700,000 distinct CDR3 sequences, 15% to 18% of which are singletons. Sequenced material: PBMCs from blood, taken 11 to 12 days after vaccination. These receptors all come from a man aged 50-60 years who received an inactivated influenza vaccine.

V is TRBV3-1 and J is TRBJ1-5, with D possibly TRBD1 on 6 matching bases. The V gene's germline CDR1 is LGHDT and CDR2 YNNKEL (reference sequence). Trimming took off 2 bases at V and 4 bases at J, with 12 bases between the two ends. CDR3 length equals 15 residues. In DNA, the CDR3 is TGTGCCAGCAGCCAACACCGGGACAATAATCAGCCCCAGCATTTT. Its translation: CASSQHRDNNQPQHF.

V usage is TRBV20-1 and J usage is TRBJ1-2, with D perhaps matching TRBD1 (5 bases). CDR3 length: 12 residues. V shed 5 bases and J shed 4 bases, with 11 bases lying between them. Germline assignment: CDR1 DFQATT and CDR2 SNEGSKA (reference sequence). CDR3 sequence: CSAHRSAYGYTF. Written as DNA, the CDR3 is TGCAGTGCTCACAGGTCGGCCTATGGCTACACCTTC.

The V and J genes are TRBV5-1 and TRBJ1-2; no clear D. CDR3 length: 16 amino acids. V was cut by 0 bases and J by 2 bases, with 14 bases left in between. The germline V gene encodes CDR1 SGHRS and CDR2 YFSETQ. CDR3 coding DNA: TGCGCCAGCAGCTTGGCTCCCTCGACACCAAACTATGGCTACACCTTC. The encoded protein is CASSLAPSTPNYGYTF.

This clonotype was counted a few times. V and J are TRBV28 and TRBJ2-5; 10 bases align to TRBD1. The germline V gene encodes CDR1 MDHEN and CDR2 SYDVKM. The CDR3 is 15 amino acids. V shed 2 bases and J 5 bases; nucleotides not matched to a gene: 5. CDR3 in DNA: TGTGCCAGCAGTTTAGACAGGGGGCGTTTGGAGACCCAGTACTTC. The encoded protein is CASSLDRGRLETQYF.

This clonotype was detected a few times. V usage is TRBV12-3 or TRBV12-4 and J usage is TRBJ2-1, with D perhaps matching TRBD2 (7 bases). The CDR3 loop spans 15 amino acids. V lost 6 bases and J 1 base, leaving 13 bases between the germline ends. CDR3 protein: CASRFRGGSYNEQFF. The CDR3, as DNA: TGTGCCAGCAGATTTAGGGGGGGGTCCTACAATGAGCAGTTCTTC.

As DNA, the CDR3 is TGTGCCAGCAGCCAAGACTGGGGTTTTCCAAGGCAGTACTTC. Translation: CASSQDWGFPRQYF. V usage is TRBV14 and J usage is TRBJ2-7, with D unclear. Trimming pared 0 bases from V and 9 bases from J, leaving 15 bases between. The CDR3 is 14 amino acids. Germline assignment: CDR1 SGHDN and CDR2 FVKESK.

In its sample, this clonotype was seen a few times. This chain uses TRBV7-9 with TRBJ1-1; TRBD1 agrees at 7 bases. The CDR3 sequence is 15 residues long. Germline V gene data show CDR1 as SEHNR and CDR2 as FQNEAQ (reference sequence). Losses at the gene ends were 4 bases for V and 1 base for J; bases not matched to a gene: 6. The CDR3 nucleotides are TGTGCCAGCAGCTCTGACGGGACAGAGAACACTGAAGCTTTCTTT. It yields the protein CASSSDGTENTEAFF.

V usage is TRBV10-3 and J usage is TRBJ1-5, with D possibly being TRBD1 (5 bases). The V gene's germline CDR1 is ENHRY and CDR2 SYGVKD. The V and J ends lost 4 bases and 7 bases respectively, with 11 bases between them. The CDR3 covers 13 residues. Here the CDR3 DNA reads TGTGCCATCAGTGCAGGGTTTGGGCAGCCCCAGCATTTT. Translated, it gives CAISAGFGQPQHF.

This sequence joins TRBV5-1 and TRBJ2-7, with 8 bases aligning to TRBD1. The CDR3 is 16 amino acids. Per the germline V gene, CDR1 is SGHRS and CDR2 is YFSETQ. V was pared by 0 bases and J by 4 bases, with 9 bases of the junction left unmatched. The CDR3 nucleotides are TGCGCCAGCAGCTTGGTCCCCGGGACAGGTGAATACGAGCAGTACTTC. It specifies CASSLVPGTGEYEQYF.

This clonotype was counted a few times. The chain has TRBV5-6 and TRBJ1-2; D not resolved. This CDR3 contains 15 residues. V lost 5 bases and J lost 0, with 14 bases in between. Germline loops: CDR1 SGHDT, CDR2 YYEEEE. CDR3 bases: TGTGCCAGCAGATCACGTATAGGACCTAACTATGGCTACACCTTC. Its protein product is CASRSRIGPNYGYTF.

CDR3 protein: CASRTDSNSPLHF. As DNA, the CDR3 is TGCGCCAGCAGAACCGACAGTAATTCACCCCTCCACTTT. The chain carries TRBV5-1 and TRBJ1-6; weak D call: TRBD1 (5 bases). Germline loops: CDR1 SGHRS, CDR2 YFSETQ. Trimming took off 5 bases at V and 6 bases at J, with 9 bases between the two ends. The CDR3 is 13 amino acids.

This clonotype turned up a few times. One junction end does not reproduce the germline sequence, and a read error may be involved. The chain couples TRBV6-1 to TRBJ2-7, with D unresolved. In germline, CDR1 is MNHNS, CDR2 SASEGT. This CDR3 is 13 amino acids long. CDR3 coding DNA: TGTGCCAGCAGTGAAGCGTGGAAGTGGATGCTATTCTTC. This codes for CASSEAWKWMLFF.

This clonotype showed up just a few times. V gene TRBV7-2 combines with J gene TRBJ2-7; tentative D call: TRBD2 (7 bases). The CDR3 contains 17 residues. CDR1 and CDR2 (germline): SGHTA, FQGNSA. V lost 0 bases and J 0 bases, leaving 15 bases between the germline ends. CDR3 sequence (DNA): TGTGCCAGCAGCTTAGCGGCGGGGGCGAGGGCCTCCTACGAGCAGTACTTC. This translates into CASSLAAGARASYEQYF.

This clonotype has a handful of counts. The chain joins TRBV5-1 to TRBJ2-3, with a tentative D call TRBD1 (7 bases). From germline, CDR1 is SGHRS and CDR2 YFSETQ. Deletions cut 4 bases from V and 6 bases from J, with 21 bases between. The CDR3 length is 16 residues. In DNA, the CDR3 is TGCGCCAGCAGCCTTAGAGCGGAGGGGGCCCCGGATACGCAGTATTTT. Its translation: CASSLRAEGAPDTQYF.

This clonotype appeared many times. This chain joins TRBV5-1 and TRBJ2-1; no definite D call. The CDR3 is 13 amino acids. Deletions cut 5 bases from V and 4 bases from J, with 10 bases between. CDR1 and CDR2 from the germline V gene are SGHRS and YFSETQ. Here the CDR3 reads CASSFAQYNEQFF. CDR3 sequence (DNA): TGCGCCAGCAGTTTCGCCCAATACAATGAGCAGTTCTTC. The complete variable domain, with remaining parts taken from reference TRBV5-1 and TRBJ2-1, reads KAGVTQTPRYLIKTRGQQVTLSCSPISGHRSVSWYQQTPGQGLQFLFEYFSETQRNKGNFPGRFSGRQFSNSRSEMNVSTLELGDSALYLCASSFAQYNEQFFGPGTRLTVL.

This clonotype has only a few counts. CDR3 protein: CASSYSLAGYNEQFF. CDR3 sequence (DNA): TGTGCCAGCAGTTACTCGCTAGCGGGGTACAATGAGCAGTTCTTC. The V call is TRBV6-5, the J call TRBJ2-1; 9 bases fit TRBD2. The CDR3 loop spans 15 amino acids. CDR1 is MNHEY, CDR2 SVGAGI, per germline. V shed 0 bases, J shed 4 bases, and the junction held 1 base outside the gene matches.

This clonotype turned up a few times. The chain uses TRBV11-1 and TRBJ2-6, with D hard to call. Trimming pared 0 bases from V and 0 bases from J, leaving 15 bases between. Germline V lookup: CDR1 SGHAT, CDR2 FQDESV (reference sequence). CDR3 length equals 19 residues. CDR3 in DNA: TGTGCCAGCAGCTTAGCGCGAGCAGCTCTAATCTCTGGGGCCAACGTCCTGACTTTC. Translation gives CASSLARAALISGANVLTF.

The chain joins TRBV7-2 to TRBJ1-1; possible D gene TRBD1, 5 bases. CDR1 and CDR2 (germline): SGHTA, FQGNSA. The length of the CDR3 is 12 residues. The V end was cut by 1 base, the J end by 11 bases, with 11 bases between. The CDR3 sequence is CASSLEVGTAFF. In nucleotides, the CDR3 is TGTGCCAGCAGCTTAGAAGTAGGGACTGCTTTCTTT.

The chain has TRBV20-1 and TRBJ2-7, with D maybe TRBD1 (6 bases). Per the germline V gene, CDR1 is DFQATT and CDR2 is SNEGSKA (reference sequence). The CDR3 spans 14 residues. Trimming took off 6 bases at V and 2 bases at J, with 17 bases between the two ends. The CDR3: CSAAQGNRAYEQYF. The CDR3, as DNA: TGCAGTGCAGCTCAGGGGAATAGGGCCTACGAGCAGTACTTC.

This clonotype was observed at least ten times. This may arise from a read error, as a much more abundant clone is one base away. The J gene is TRBJ2-7, the V gene TRBV6-5; a weak D match, TRBD1 (6 bases). The CDR3 is made up of 12 amino acids. Germline V gene lookup returns CDR1 MNHEY and CDR2 SVGAGI. The V and J ends lost 6 bases and 3 bases respectively, with 9 bases between them. CDR3 coding DNA: TGTGCCAGCAGGTCACAGGGCTACGAGCAGTACTTC. Translated: CASRSQGYEQYF.

This clonotype was counted between two and nine times. This chain's CDR3 is CASSGQGAGVNEQFF. The CDR3 bases are TGTGCCAGCAGTGGACAGGGGGCCGGGGTCAATGAGCAGTTCTTC. The J gene is TRBJ2-1, the V gene TRBV6-1, with 10 bases identical to TRBD1. The germline V gene has CDR1 MNHNS and CDR2 SASEGT. This CDR3 comprises 15 residues. V gave up 4 bases and J gave up 6 bases; unmatched junction bases: 6.

This chain connects TRBV7-9 to TRBJ2-2, with a tentative D call TRBD1 (6 bases). V lost 5 bases and J lost 5, with 21 bases in between. The CDR3 runs to 17 residues. CDR1 SEHNR and CDR2 FQNEAQ come from the germline V gene (reference sequence). CDR3 amino acids: CASSKPRGMGITGELFF. CDR3 in DNA: TGTGCCAGCAGCAAGCCCAGGGGAATGGGTATTACCGGGGAGCTGTTTTTT.

V gene TRBV20-1 combines with J gene TRBJ2-7; 8 bases agree with TRBD1. In germline, CDR1 is DFQATT, CDR2 SNEGSKA (reference sequence). J was trimmed by 13 bases and V by 4 bases; bases with no gene match: 18. The CDR3 extends over 14 amino acids. CDR3 DNA sequence: TGCAGTGCTAACAGGGGGAGAAGCTCCTACGAGCTTTACTTC. As protein: CSANRGRSSYELYF.

In this sample, this clonotype turned up a few times. V gene TRBV5-6 combines with J gene TRBJ2-4, with a tentative D call TRBD1 (6 bases). Germline V CDR1 and CDR2: SGHDT, YYEEEE. V shed 3 bases and J shed 0 bases, with 13 bases lying between them. The CDR3 consists of 16 residues. CDR3 coding DNA: TGTGCCAGCAGCTCGCAGGGGCACCTAGCCAAAAACATTCAGTACTTC. It encodes CASSSQGHLAKNIQYF.

The chain carries TRBV29-1 and TRBJ2-3, with TRBD1 matching 8 bases. The V and J ends lost 0 bases and 5 bases, in that order; junction bases with no gene match: 7. The CDR3 sequence is 15 residues long. Germline V lookup: CDR1 SQVTM, CDR2 ANQGSEA. The CDR3 sequence is CSVEDPGQVIDTQYF. The CDR3 DNA sequence: TGCAGCGTTGAAGATCCGGGACAGGTTATAGATACGCAGTATTTT.

V gene TRBV12-3 or TRBV12-4 combines with J gene TRBJ2-7; TRBD2 might be the D (5 bases). V dropped 5 bases and J dropped 2 bases, with 13 bases sitting between them. This CDR3 contains 14 residues. This CDR3 reads CASSKDDGTYEQYF. The CDR3, as DNA: TGTGCCAGCAGTAAAGATGACGGGACCTACGAGCAGTACTTC.

This clonotype was counted a few times. V is TRBV7-9 and J is TRBJ2-7; possible D gene TRBD2, 6 bases. CDR1 is SEHNR, CDR2 FQNEAQ, per germline (reference sequence). Trimming stripped 1 base from V and 2 bases from J, with 12 bases between. This CDR3 region has 15 residues. The CDR3 coding sequence is TGTGCCAGCAGCTTAGTCAGCGGGTTCACCTACGAGCAGTACTTC. Protein product: CASSLVSGFTYEQYF. Using reference TRBV7-9 and TRBJ2-7 for the parts outside the CDR3, the full variable domain is DTGVSQNPRHKITKRGQNVTFRCDPISEHNRLYWYRQTLGQGPEFLTYFQNEAQLEKSRLLSDRFSAERPKGSFSTLEIQRTEQGDSAMYLCASSLVSGFTYEQYFGPGTRLTVT.